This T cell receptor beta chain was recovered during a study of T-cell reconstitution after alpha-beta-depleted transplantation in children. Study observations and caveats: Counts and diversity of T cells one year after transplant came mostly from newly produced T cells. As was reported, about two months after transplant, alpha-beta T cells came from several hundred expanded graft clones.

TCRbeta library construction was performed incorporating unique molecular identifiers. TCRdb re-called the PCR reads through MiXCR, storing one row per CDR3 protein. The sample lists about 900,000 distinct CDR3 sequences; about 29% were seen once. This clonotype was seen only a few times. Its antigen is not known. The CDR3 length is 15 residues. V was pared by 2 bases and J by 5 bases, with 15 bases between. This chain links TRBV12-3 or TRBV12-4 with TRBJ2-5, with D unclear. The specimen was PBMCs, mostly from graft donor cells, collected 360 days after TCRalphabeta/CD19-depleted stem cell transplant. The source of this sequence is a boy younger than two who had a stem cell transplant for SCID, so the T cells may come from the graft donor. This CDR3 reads CASSLSPLPRETQYF. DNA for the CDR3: TGTGCCAGCAGTTTAAGTCCCCTTCCTAGGGAGACCCAGTACTTC.